This T cell receptor (beta chain) was recorded in a study of cytomegalovirus exposure and HLA in healthy donors. Researchers ran the PCR with 60 Vbeta and 13 Jbeta primers. Original data processing: Later analysis identified tens of millions of unique TCR beta chains, about 12 million shared. Only in-frame clones appear in the TCRdb table, and some are missing; sequencing was by immunoSEQ multiplex PCR. V and J calls and clone size are as listed in that table; D and trimming were resolved from the DNA. The sample contains 120,000 or so clones, roughly 80% of which appear only once. Worth noting for this clone: Its antigen remains unidentified.

This CDR3 has 14 residues. V shed 5 bases, J shed 7 bases, and the junction held 7 bases outside the gene matches. Germline V gene data show CDR1 as SEHNR and CDR2 as FQNEAQ (reference sequence). Study outcomes and limitations: TCR beta sequences reportedly predicted most subjects' HLA-A and HLA-B alleles accurately. In presence/absence analyses, roughly uniform sequencing depth across donors was assumed. With high specificity and sensitivity, the classifier reportedly diagnosed cytomegalovirus status.

The sequence was collected from a man in his late teens or twenties in good health and CMV-seropositive. J is TRBJ1-3 and V is TRBV7-9, with TRBD1 matching 8 bases. Sequencing was done on a sample of PBMCs. The CDR3 region has the DNA TGTGCCAGCAGCCGCGGGACAGGTTCGAACACCATATATTTT. Encoded protein: CASSRGTGSNTIYF.